The table lists the clone carrying this T cell receptor beta chain with a count of one. This CDR3 contains 17 residues. Germline V gives CDR1 SGHKS, CDR2 YYEKEE (reference sequence). With V trimmed by 5 bases and J by 3 bases, 11 bases remained unmatched. The study recruited people aged about 18 to 95 years across some 23 US areas. Sequencing was performed with immunoSEQ multiplex PCR; in TCRdb, only in-frame clones are kept and a portion is missing. The table includes approximately 170,000 clones, around four fifths detected once. The record originates from a study of blood T cell repertoires in COVID-19. Study information: Sample material is recorded as cDNA or gDNA derived from T cells, B-cell-depleted T cells, or PBMCs.

The specimen sequenced was PBMCs or T cells enriched from blood (not recorded which). The V gene is TRBV5-5, the J gene TRBJ2-1; TRBD2 agrees at 10 bases. This receptor was taken from a woman in her forties or fifties who had recovered from COVID-19. The CDR3 coding sequence is TGTGCCAGCAGTTCTACTAGCGGGGAGAGGGTCTACAATGAGCAGTTCTTC. Translating it yields CASSSTSGERVYNEQFF.